This TCR beta chain is drawn from a study of blood T cell repertoires in COVID-19 (dated by TCRdb to 2018 to 2020). Turning to the overall study: Samples covering the acute and convalescent phases of COVID-19 were provided by collaborators in the United States, Italy and Spain. The prospective study material was composed of cDNA or gDNA derived from T cells, B-cell-depleted T cells, or PBMCs. The dataset comprised deeply sampled blood TCRbeta repertoires from subjects exposed to, actively infected with, or recovered from COVID-19. The repertoires were released in a freely available public database meant as a resource for research on the immune response to SARS-CoV-2. Samples were obtained from the ongoing ImmuneRACE study (first 160 participants) and from about 1,300 subjects provided by 6 global collaborators. Nearly every sample came with metadata listing a de-identified subject ID, COVID-19 status, age in years and sex. Where HLA class I and class II types were available, the types were taken from metadata supplied by the sample provider, not from assay-based typing.

TCRbeta CDR3 regions were amplified from genomic DNA by means of the immunoSEQ Assay, a bias-controlled multiplex PCR. As for the authors' bioinformatics: The number of nucleated cells in each sample was estimated from the amplification of reference gene primers within the assay. To quantify the absolute abundance of each unique TCRbeta CDR3 rearrangement, sequence reads were collapsed and filtered. For each sample, productive Simpson clonality was calculated by taking the square root of Simpson's diversity index across productive rearrangements. As stored in TCRdb, this immuneACCESS dataset retains in-frame rearrangements with V and J assigned. A fraction of the clones does not appear; measured against another copy, unresolved V genes explain less than half of the discrepancy, and the remainder lacks a known reason. Clone size and the V and J calls come from that table; the DNA yielded D and trimming. Recorded for this sample are some 250,000 clones; around 85% of them occurred a single time. The ten most abundant clones make up approximately 8.7% of the sample.

Notes on this clone: What this receptor recognizes is not known. The input lacks base qualities; no much larger clone sits a single base away.

Collaborating institutions collected whole blood in K2EDTA tubes following their own protocols. For TCRbeta analysis, collaborator samples were shipped as frozen whole blood, as isolated PBMCs, or as DNA extracted from either sample type. Beyond this particular receptor, the publication reports: How much clinical and demographic metadata was included differed by source and by participant, and the metadata was provided uncurated.

V is cut by 2 bases and J by 3 bases, and the space between the germline ends is 14 bases. The CDR3 holds 15 amino acids from the cysteine to the phenylalanine. The kept DNA is CDR3 alone, 45 bases in frame from the first base. CDR1 and CDR2 are drawn from the germline V gene: MNHEY, SVGEGT. This receptor was identified in a woman of 80 years or more with acute or convalescent COVID-19. Sequencing input: peripheral blood. The rearranged chain carries TRBV6-2 or TRBV6-3 and TRBJ2-7; the D gene is possibly TRBD2, with 5 bases matching. The CDR3 protein is CASSYPGKIDYEQYF. Read as DNA, the sequence is TGTGCCAGCAGTTACCCGGGGAAGATCGACTACGAGCAGTACTTC.